This T cell receptor beta chain is drawn from a study of T cell repertoires in cytomegalovirus infection. V lost 0 bases to trimming and J lost 3 bases, with 11 bases between them. The CDR3 spans 15 residues. Germline V gene sequence: CDR1 MNHEY, CDR2 SVGEGT. Comments on this clonotype: As yet, its antigen is unknown.

TCRdb called the reads again in MiXCR, with one record for every CDR3 protein. The sample consists of roughly 800,000 distinct CDR3 sequences, 25% to 30% of them appearing once. This TCR was recovered from a human donor in good health (CMV status not recorded). Some clones in this sample may be carry-over from other donors' samples. Sequenced material: cultured CD8+ T cells from PBMCs, taken from culture after CMV antigen stimulation. V is TRBV6-2 or TRBV6-3 and J is TRBJ1-1; D ambiguous. DNA for the CDR3: TGTGCCAGCAGTTACTCGGGCCCTTCGGACACTGAAGCTTTCTTT. Its translation: CASSYSGPSDTEAFF.